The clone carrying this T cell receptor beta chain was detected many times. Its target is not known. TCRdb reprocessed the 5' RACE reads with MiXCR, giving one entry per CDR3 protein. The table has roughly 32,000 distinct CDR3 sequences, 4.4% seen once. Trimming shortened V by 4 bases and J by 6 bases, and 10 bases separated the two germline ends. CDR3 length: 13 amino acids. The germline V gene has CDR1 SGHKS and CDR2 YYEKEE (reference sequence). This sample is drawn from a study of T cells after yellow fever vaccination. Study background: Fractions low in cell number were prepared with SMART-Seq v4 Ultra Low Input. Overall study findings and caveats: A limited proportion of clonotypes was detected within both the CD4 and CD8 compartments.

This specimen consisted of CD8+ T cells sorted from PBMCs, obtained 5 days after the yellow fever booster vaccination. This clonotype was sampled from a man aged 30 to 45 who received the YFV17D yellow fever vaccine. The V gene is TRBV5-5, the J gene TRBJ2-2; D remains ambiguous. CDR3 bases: TGTGCCAGCAGCCAAGACCCGCCCGGGGAGCTGTTTTTT. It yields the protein CASSQDPPGELFF.